This T cell receptor (beta chain) was recovered during a study of blood T cell repertoires in COVID-19. Turning to the study itself: The United States, Italy and Spain were the sources of the acute and convalescent COVID-19 samples. The cDNA or gDNA used as material had been derived from T cells, B-cell-depleted T cells, or PBMCs.

Germline lookup yields CDR1 KGHDR and CDR2 SFDVKD. The CDR3 consists of 16 residues. V gave up 3 bases and J gave up 3 bases, with 14 bases separating them. The protocol was immunoSEQ multiplex PCR, while the TCRdb copy is restricted to in-frame clones and leaves out a portion. The table has over 150,000 clones, about 88% seen once. Donors of Cohort 3 who recovered were those that had two negative PCRs, clearance, or symptom resolution. This clone was picked up many times. This TCR came from a woman aged 50 to 60 who had recovered from COVID-19. The sequenced sample consisted of PBMCs or T cells enriched from blood (not recorded which). The rearrangement joins TRBV24-1 to TRBJ2-1; tentatively, D is TRBD1 (6 bases). This CDR3 is CATSDPQGSIYNEQFF. The CDR3 bases are TGTGCCACCAGTGATCCCCAGGGGTCCATCTACAATGAGCAGTTCTTC.